Shown below are 27 T cell receptor beta chains from a single sample sequenced in a study of blood T cells in healthy people across ages. Then a second PCR, running about 7 to 11 cycles, was carried out with a sample-barcoded 5' primer and a J-beta primer mix. MiXCR was run by TCRdb on the 5' RACE reads, yielding one entry per CDR3 protein. There are hundreds of thousands of distinct CDR3 sequences in the sample; approximately 30% occur only once, and roughly 14% lies in the top ten. Sequenced input: blood. The source is a woman of 80 years or more in good health.

This clonotype was seen ten or more times. The chain carries TRBV7-2 and TRBJ2-3; 12 bases fit TRBD2. The ends lost 1 base at V and 5 bases at J; junction bases unmatched: 1. The CDR3 is made up of 15 amino acids. In germline, CDR1 is SGHTA, CDR2 FQGNSA. The DNA for the CDR3 is TGTGCCAGCAGCTTAGAACTAGCGGGGGGAGATACGCAGTATTTT. It codes for CASSLELAGGDTQYF.

At least ten counts were recorded for this clonotype. This sequence joins TRBV5-1 and TRBJ1-6; the D is unclear. The V end was cut by 3 bases, the J end by 0 bases, with 4 bases between. The CDR3 is made up of 14 amino acids. Germline V lookup: CDR1 SGHRS, CDR2 YFSETQ. The CDR3 DNA reads TGCGCCAGCAGCTCCAGCTCCTATAATTCACCCCTCCACTTT. As protein: CASSSSSYNSPLHF.

The V gene is TRBV5-1, the J gene TRBJ2-3; 8 bases agree with TRBD2. Germline V CDR1 and CDR2: SGHRS, YFSETQ. Trimming cost V 0 bases and J 2 bases; bases outside gene matches: 8. The CDR3 is 17 residues long. The CDR3 region has the DNA TGCGCCAGCAGCTTGGTCCTTGGCGGGGGGTCCACAGATACGCAGTATTTT. Protein product: CASSLVLGGGSTDTQYF.

This clonotype showed up many times. V is TRBV29-1 and J is TRBJ2-3, with D possibly TRBD2 on 6 matching bases. The CDR3 length is 16 residues. V lost 5 bases to trimming and J lost 2 bases, with 20 bases between them. In germline, CDR1 is SQVTM, CDR2 ANQGSEA. CDR3 nucleotide sequence: TGCAGCGTTAACGGAATTAGCGGTAAAAACACAGATACGCAGTATTTT. Its protein is CSVNGISGKNTDTQYF.

This clonotype was counted many times. This chain connects TRBV2 to TRBJ2-5; 12 bases match TRBD2. V was pared by 6 bases and J by 2 bases, with 7 bases of the junction left unmatched. Germline CDR1 SNHLY, CDR2 FYNNEI. CDR3 length equals 16 residues. CDR3 amino acids: CASRVSTSGGQETQYF. The DNA of the CDR3 is TGTGCCAGCAGAGTATCGACTAGCGGGGGTCAAGAGACCCAGTACTTC.

This clonotype was recorded only once. The chain links TRBV29-1 to TRBJ2-5, with 8 bases fitting TRBD1. This CDR3 is 12 amino acids long. J lost 6 bases, V lost 4 bases, and 4 bases had no gene match. The germline V gene has CDR1 SQVTM and CDR2 ANQGSEA. CDR3: CSVGRGLKTQYF. The CDR3 region has the DNA TGCAGCGTTGGCAGGGGGCTGAAGACCCAGTACTTC.

This chain joins TRBV12-3 or TRBV12-4 and TRBJ1-1; D not certain. This CDR3 is built from 15 residues. Trimming took off 10 bases at V and 3 bases at J, with 21 bases between the two ends. The CDR3 is CATLERPTRDTEAFF. CDR3 nucleotide sequence: TGTGCCACCCTTGAACGGCCCACCCGAGACACTGAAGCTTTCTTT.

Ten or more counts support this clonotype. The chain combines TRBV6-6 with TRBJ2-3; D might be TRBD2 (6 bases). There are 13 residues in the CDR3. The germline V gene has CDR1 MNHNY and CDR2 SVGAGI (reference sequence). Trimming cost V 5 bases and J 8 bases, with 14 bases left between them. CDR3 residues: CASSPGPGGTQYF. CDR3 nucleotides: TGTGCCAGCAGTCCGGGGCCCGGGGGTACGCAGTATTTT.

Remarks on this clonotype: A much larger clone sits a single nucleotide away, making a read error possible. V is TRBV4-2 and J is TRBJ1-2; 8 bases align to TRBD1. CDR1 LGHNA and CDR2 YNFKEQ come from the germline V gene. The CDR3 sequence is 15 residues long. The trim removed 3 bases at V and 8 bases at J, leaving 11 bases unmatched. The CDR3 DNA reads TGTGCCAGCAGCCAGACTGGACAGGGTTTTAGAGGCTACACCTTC. Translated: CASSQTGQGFRGYTF.

This chain links TRBV20-1 with TRBJ1-1; the D is unclear. Germline CDR1 is DFQATT and CDR2 is SNEGSKA (reference sequence). The CDR3 is 15 amino acids. V was clipped by 0 bases and J by 1 base, with 12 bases between them. The CDR3 protein is CSARDPFVSNTEAFF. The DNA for the CDR3 is TGCAGTGCTAGAGACCCGTTTGTTTCGAACACTGAAGCTTTCTTT.

Only a few counts were recorded for this clonotype. The rearrangement uses TRBV28 and TRBJ1-1, with D maybe TRBD1 (6 bases). Trimming pared 6 bases from V and 1 base from J, leaving 12 bases between. The CDR3 loop spans 14 amino acids. From germline, CDR1 is MDHEN and CDR2 SYDVKM. CDR3 amino acids: CASSQPGQNTEAFF. CDR3 DNA: TGTGCCAGCAGCCAGCCGGGACAGAACACTGAAGCTTTCTTT.

This CDR3 is CASSRALAGGRLGTDTQYF. The CDR3 DNA follows: TGCGCCAGCAGCCGAGCCCTAGCGGGGGGGCGACTGGGCACAGATACGCAGTATTTT. This rearrangement joins TRBV4-3 to TRBJ2-3, with TRBD2 matching over 12 bases. The germline gives CDR1 LGHNA, CDR2 YSLEER. V trimming: 4 bases; J trimming: 1 base; junction bases outside the gene matches: 12. The CDR3 is 19 residues long.

This clonotype was observed many times. The genes are TRBV10-3 and TRBJ1-2, with 8 bases matching TRBD1. CDR1 and CDR2 (germline): ENHRY, SYGVKD. V dropped 10 bases and J dropped 0; count of bases not matched to a gene: 4. CDR3 length: 13 residues. CDR3 nucleotides: TGTGCCACCGAGGACAGGGCTAACTATGGCTACACCTTC. Translated, it gives CATEDRANYGYTF.

This clonotype was seen ten or more times. The chain carries TRBV5-5 and TRBJ2-7, with D possibly TRBD1 on 7 matching bases. CDR3 length: 16 residues. V lost 1 base and J lost 0, with 14 bases in between. In germline, CDR1 is SGHKS, CDR2 YYEKEE (reference sequence). The CDR3 reads CASSLTPGGLSYEQYF. Here the CDR3 DNA reads TGTGCCAGCAGCTTGACCCCAGGGGGGCTCTCCTACGAGCAGTACTTC.

This clonotype was recorded a few times. The chain joins TRBV5-1 to TRBJ1-1; D is undetermined. This CDR3 is built from 13 residues. Trimming cost V 2 bases and J 4 bases, with 9 bases left between them. Germline V gene data show CDR1 as SGHRS and CDR2 as YFSETQ. As DNA, the CDR3 is TGCGCCAGCAGCTTTGACGGACGCACTGAAGCTTTCTTT. It translates to CASSFDGRTEAFF.

Ten or more counts support this clonotype. The chain has TRBV6-5 and TRBJ2-5, with 9 bases that match TRBD1. V trimming: 7 bases; J trimming: 6 bases; junction bases outside the gene matches: 9. CDR3 length: 14 amino acids. The germline gives CDR1 MNHEY, CDR2 SVGAGI. CDR3 region: CASTHGQGIKTQYF. Here the CDR3 DNA reads TGTGCCAGCACCCATGGACAGGGGATTAAGACCCAGTACTTC.

Note on this clonotype: A much larger clonotype is one base distant, so this may be a read error. The V call is TRBV15, the J call TRBJ2-7; D gene ambiguous. With 6 bases removed from V and 2 bases from J, the gap between germline ends came to 11 bases. The CDR3 has 13 amino acids. Germline-derived CDR1 and CDR2 are LNHNV and YYDKDF (reference sequence). CDR3 sequence (DNA): TGTGCCACCAGGCTTTCTGGCCCCTACGAGCAGTACTTC. The encoded protein is CATRLSGPYEQYF. The complete variable domain, with remaining parts taken from reference TRBV15 and TRBJ2-7, reads DAMVIQNPRYQVTQFGKPVTLSCSQTLNHNVMYWYQQKSSQAPKLLFHYYDKDFNNEADTPDNFQSRRPNTSFCFLDIRSPGLGDTAMYLCATRLSGPYEQYFGPGTRLTVT.

The V call is TRBV3-1, the J call TRBJ2-5, with TRBD2 identical over 9 bases. V dropped 0 bases and J dropped 5; count of bases not matched to a gene: 7. Germline V CDR1 and CDR2: LGHDT, YNNKEL (reference sequence). The CDR3 covers 16 residues. CDR3 loop: CASSQDKSGGSETQYF. The CDR3 nucleotides are TGTGCCAGCAGCCAAGATAAAAGCGGGGGGAGCGAGACCCAGTACTTC.

At least ten counts were recorded for this clonotype. The V and J genes are TRBV24-1 and TRBJ2-3; D gene unclear. Trimming removed 1 base from V and 6 bases from J, with 7 bases in between. Germline values: CDR1 KGHDR, CDR2 SFDVKD. The CDR3 totals 13 residues. The CDR3 protein is CATSDFQADTQYF. CDR3 DNA sequence: TGTGCCACCAGTGATTTCCAGGCCGATACGCAGTATTTT.

The chain employs TRBV10-3 and TRBJ2-7, with D possibly matching TRBD2 (6 bases). V was cut by 8 bases and J by 4 bases, with 6 bases left in between. The germline V gene encodes CDR1 ENHRY and CDR2 SYGVKD. This CDR3 is 10 amino acids long. The CDR3 loop reads CAIGGYEQYF. The CDR3 region has the DNA TGTGCCATCGGGGGGTACGAGCAGTACTTC.

This clonotype has ten or more counts. The chain couples TRBV7-3 to TRBJ2-1; D is perhaps TRBD2 (6 bases). The CDR3 loop spans 15 amino acids. The germline V gene has CDR1 SGHTA and CDR2 FQGTGA. Trimming pared 2 bases from V and 7 bases from J, leaving 15 bases between. For the CDR3, the DNA is TGTGCCAGCAGCTTATCCCTAGCGTGGGGTAATGAGCAGTTCTTC. Translating it yields CASSLSLAWGNEQFF.

There are a few counts of this clonotype. This may be a read error: a much more frequent sequence differs by one nucleotide. The CDR3 sequence: CANNGQGLDYGYTF. The CDR3 coding sequence is TGCGCCAACAATGGACAGGGACTGGACTATGGCTACACCTTC. The rearrangement joins TRBV5-1 to TRBJ1-2, with 8 bases aligning to TRBD1. This CDR3 has 14 residues. Germline-derived CDR1 and CDR2 are SGHRS and YFSETQ. V was clipped by 9 bases and J by 3 bases; unmatched bases: 10.

This clonotype has at least ten counts. V and J are TRBV25-1 and TRBJ2-4; D possibly corresponds to TRBD2 (6 bases). V was clipped by 4 bases and J by 15 bases, with 22 bases between them. The germline CDR1 and CDR2 sequences are MGHDK and SYGVNS. This CDR3 spans 14 amino acids. CDR3 sequence reads: CASSGHVGAAGSYF. DNA for the CDR3: TGTGCCAGCAGTGGACACGTGGGCGCGGCGGGGTCGTACTTC.

This clonotype has only one observation. The rearrangement links TRBV6-6 to TRBJ2-3; D may correspond to TRBD1 or TRBD2 (5 bases each). Germline V gene data show CDR1 as MNHNY and CDR2 as SVGAGI (reference sequence). Trimming cost V 7 bases and J 8 bases, with 25 bases left between them. CDR3 length equals 16 residues. The CDR3 reads CASIHGLGTPAGTQYF. The CDR3 DNA is TGTGCCAGCATTCATGGTCTGGGGACGCCCGCAGGTACGCAGTATTTT.

The chain uses TRBV13 and TRBJ2-5, with a weak D call TRBD1 (6 bases). The CDR3 is 13 amino acids. V was clipped by 3 bases and J by 5 bases, with 10 bases between them. Germline V gene data show CDR1 as PRHDT and CDR2 as FYEKMQ (reference sequence). The CDR3 DNA is TGTGCCAGCAGCTTTGACAGGCGGGAGACCCAGTACTTC. Encoded protein: CASSFDRRETQYF. The complete variable domain, with remaining parts taken from reference TRBV13 and TRBJ2-5, reads AAGVIQSPRHLIKEKRETATLKCYPIPRHDTVYWYQQGPGQDPQFLISFYEKMQSDKGSIPDRFSAQQFSDYHSELNMSSLELGDSALYFCASSFDRRETQYFGPGTRLLVL.

At least ten counts were recorded for this clonotype. The chain has TRBV29-1 and TRBJ2-7; 8 positions match TRBD1. The ends lost 4 bases at V and 1 base at J; junction bases unmatched: 6. The CDR3 has 14 amino acids. CDR1 is SQVTM and CDR2 is ANQGSEA in the germline V gene. Here the CDR3 reads CSVGGRGPSYEQYF. In DNA form, the CDR3 reads TGCAGCGTTGGGGGCAGGGGGCCTTCCTACGAGCAGTACTTC.

This clonotype was recorded at least ten times. The CDR3 nucleotides read TGCAGCGTAAGCAGGGACAGAGCCTACGAGCAGTACTTC. Translation: CSVSRDRAYEQYF. The chain is built from TRBV29-1 and TRBJ2-7; 7 bases align to TRBD1. Germline values: CDR1 SQVTM, CDR2 ANQGSEA. Germline trimming cut 6 bases from V and 2 bases from J; bases unmatched to any gene: 7. The CDR3 length is 13 residues.